The T cell receptor (beta chain) described here comes from a study of PD-L1 blockade in urothelial cancer. This CDR3 is 16 amino acids long. V dropped 3 bases and J dropped 2 bases, with 18 bases sitting between them. Germline loops: CDR1 SQVTM, CDR2 ANQGSEA. Spike-ins of synthetic TCR analog templates went into each PCR. TCRdb's table, derived via immunoSEQ multiplex PCR, lists solely in-frame clones and lacks some. Of about 50,000 clones listed, approximately 90% are singletons. With respect to this clone: Antigen: not known.

The time point is: pretreatment peripheral blood. Broader study findings: Better survival was predicted by below-median pretreatment blood TCR clonality.

Sequencing was performed on PBMCs, taken around atezolizumab (anti-PD-L1) treatment. The TCR comes from a woman in her sixties with urothelial cancer. The chain is built from TRBV29-1 and TRBJ2-3; D might be TRBD2 (6 bases). The CDR3 reads CSVEEGSGTATDTQYF. The CDR3 DNA is TGCAGCGTTGAGGAGGGGAGTGGCACAGCCACAGATACGCAGTATTTT.